A single sample is the source of the 7 T cell receptor beta chains below, sequenced in a study of vaccination and CD4 T cells after COVID-19. These receptors' antigens are unknown. Cultured CD4+ T-cell DNA underwent Oncomine TCR Beta short-read sequencing. TCRdb reprocessed the PCR reads with MiXCR, giving one entry per CDR3 protein. The data show approximately 8,700 distinct CDR3 sequences, approximately 70% seen once. This sample's treatment: approximately 10-day PBMC culture with coronavirus spike peptide pools or control peptides (ViraFEST assay). Sequenced input: CD4+ T cells from blood, cultured in vitro. The receptor set was obtained from a human donor who had recovered from COVID-19.

The gene calls are TRBV20-1 and TRBJ2-7, with 10 positions matching TRBD2. Unmatched junction bases numbered 15, after V lost 3 bases and J lost 7 bases. The CDR3 contains 16 residues. Germline CDR1 reads DFQATT; CDR2 reads SNEGSKA (reference sequence). CDR3 bases: TGCAGTGCTAGGGGCCTAGCGGGAGCCCAGCAGCGAGAGCAGTACTTC. It yields the protein CSARGLAGAQQREQYF.

This chain joins TRBV20-1 and TRBJ1-2; 9 bases match TRBD1. The junction had 16 bases not matched to a gene; V was cut back by 4 bases and J by 7 bases. The CDR3 spans 16 residues. The germline V gene encodes CDR1 DFQATT and CDR2 SNEGSKA (reference sequence). In DNA, the CDR3 is TGCAGTGCTATCTCCGGGACAGGGTCCCCTTCTCTTGGCTACACCTTC. Amino acid sequence: CSAISGTGSPSLGYTF.

V gene TRBV7-3 combines with J gene TRBJ2-2; D is unclear. Trimming removed 4 bases at V and 10 bases at J, with 10 bases between. This CDR3 has 12 amino acids. CDR1 SGHTA and CDR2 FQGTGA come from the germline V gene. The CDR3 DNA is TGTGCCAGCAGCTCCAGCATGAAGGAGCTGTTTTTT. It specifies CASSSSMKELFF.

This clonotype was detected only a few times. V usage is TRBV19 and J usage is TRBJ1-5; TRBD1 might be the D (5 bases). Germline CDR1 reads LNHDA; CDR2 reads SQIVND (reference sequence). The V and J ends lost 6 bases and 3 bases respectively, with 27 bases between them. The CDR3 extends over 19 amino acids. The CDR3 region is CASSSVAGHRVGPNQPQHF. In DNA form, the CDR3 reads TGTGCCAGTAGCTCCGTGGCAGGGCACCGAGTAGGGCCCAATCAGCCCCAGCATTTT.

The chain links TRBV20-1 to TRBJ2-1; no clear D. The length of the CDR3 is 15 residues. From germline, CDR1 is DFQATT and CDR2 SNEGSKA (reference sequence). The V gene lost 6 bases and the J gene lost 5 bases, with 20 bases spanning the gap. The CDR3 sequence is CSAMKAWIANNEQFF. The CDR3 nucleotides read TGCAGTGCCATGAAAGCGTGGATCGCTAACAATGAGCAGTTCTTC.

The chain couples TRBV19 to TRBJ2-5; 10 bases line up with TRBD1. Looked up from germline, CDR1 is LNHDA and CDR2 is SQIVND (reference sequence). The CDR3 consists of 15 residues. J gave up 3 bases and V 7 bases, and 8 bases lay outside the gene matches. CDR3 protein: CASTPGQGREETQYF. CDR3 DNA sequence: TGTGCCAGTACCCCGGGACAGGGGAGAGAAGAGACCCAGTACTTC.

V and J are TRBV15 and TRBJ2-1; a weak D match, TRBD2 (6 bases). The germline V gene encodes CDR1 LNHNV and CDR2 YYDKDF (reference sequence). This CDR3 region has 15 residues. With 1 base removed from V and 8 bases from J, the gap between germline ends came to 15 bases. CDR3 sequence reads: CATSRVGLTPHEQFF. The CDR3 DNA reads TGTGCCACCAGCAGAGTGGGACTGACCCCACATGAGCAGTTCTTC.